Presented here are 13 T cell receptor beta chains from one specimen sequenced in a study of human T cells and chemical hapten exposure. TCRdb recomputed calls from the RACE reads with MiXCR, one row per CDR3 protein. The table records tens of thousands of distinct CDR3 sequences, 9.8% of them present only once. Time point meaning: patch test 1, 2 weeks after DPC sensitization. Treatment defined: therapeutic diphenylcyclopropenone sensitization with weekly scalp DPC. Sample: whole blood, taken in connection with sensitization to the hapten diphenylcyclopropenone (DPC). The receptors here all came from a woman in her thirties or forties with alopecia areata. Some clones in this sample may be carry-over from other donors' samples.

This clonotype was counted at least ten times. This chain connects TRBV7-9 to TRBJ2-7; D tentatively fits TRBD1 or TRBD2 (5 bases each). Trimming removed 1 base at V and 6 bases at J, with 7 bases between. The CDR3 has 12 residues. Germline V gene sequence: CDR1 SEHNR, CDR2 FQNEAQ (reference sequence). The CDR3 is CASSLGGREQYF. CDR3 sequence (DNA): TGTGCCAGCAGCTTAGGGGGACGCGAGCAGTACTTC.

This clonotype was seen many times. As DNA, the CDR3 is TGTGCCAGCAGCTTAGCGAGGGGGGTCAGAAGCTCCTACAATGAGCAGTTCTTC. The encoded protein is CASSLARGVRSSYNEQFF. The genes are TRBV7-9 and TRBJ2-1, with D perhaps TRBD1 or TRBD2 (6 bases each). The CDR3 runs to 18 residues. V gave up 0 bases and J gave up 0 bases, with 15 bases separating them. CDR1 is SEHNR, CDR2 FQNEAQ, per germline (reference sequence). The whole variable domain, filled in from reference TRBV7-9 and TRBJ2-1, reads DTGVSQNPRHKITKRGQNVTFRCDPISEHNRLYWYRQTLGQGPEFLTYFQNEAQLEKSRLLSDRFSAERPKGSFSTLEIQRTEQGDSAMYLCASSLARGVRSSYNEQFFGPGTRLTVL.

The chain joins TRBV28 to TRBJ1-6, with D possibly TRBD1 on 6 matching bases. Germline assignment: CDR1 MDHEN and CDR2 SYDVKM. Trimming removed 6 bases at V and 4 bases at J, with 13 bases between. This CDR3 is built from 15 residues. This CDR3 reads CASSRGPMYNSPLHF. The CDR3 nucleotides are TGTGCCAGCAGCAGGGGACCAATGTATAATTCACCCCTCCACTTT.

At least ten counts were recorded for this clonotype. The chain joins TRBV28 to TRBJ2-3, with D tentatively TRBD1 (5 bases). Between the trimmed V and J ends, which lost 4 bases and 2 bases, there was a span of 16 bases. The CDR3 runs 16 residues. Germline CDR1 is MDHEN and CDR2 is SYDVKM. In DNA, the CDR3 is TGTGCCAGCAGTTCTGGCAGCACAGGTGTCACAGATACGCAGTATTTT. Translated, it gives CASSSGSTGVTDTQYF.

This clonotype was observed many times. The chain recombines TRBV6-5 with TRBJ1-2, with 7 bases matching TRBD1. CDR3 length: 15 amino acids. In germline, CDR1 is MNHEY, CDR2 SVGAGI. The J segment lost 2 bases and the V segment lost 6 bases, leaving 9 bases of the junction unmatched. CDR3 DNA: TGTGCCAGCAGAACCGGGACAGTACTAAACTATGGCTACACCTTC. Translated: CASRTGTVLNYGYTF.

This clonotype was picked up many times. The J gene is TRBJ2-6, the V gene TRBV10-3; TRBD1 might be the D (5 bases). V was shortened by 3 bases and J by 0 bases, with 6 bases between the two germline ends. The germline gives CDR1 ENHRY, CDR2 SYGVKD. The CDR3 length is 15 residues. This CDR3 reads CAISEGDSGANVLTF. The CDR3 nucleotides read TGTGCCATCAGTGAAGGGGACTCTGGGGCCAACGTCCTGACTTTC.

In this sample, this clonotype turned up a few times. The rearrangement joins TRBV5-4 to TRBJ2-7; 8 bases match TRBD1. The CDR3 covers 14 residues. Germline V gives CDR1 SGHNT, CDR2 YYREEE (reference sequence). Trimming took 4 bases from V and 3 from J; bases not matched to a gene: 6. The CDR3 loop reads CASSPVGTGYEQYF. CDR3 DNA: TGTGCCAGCAGCCCGGTAGGGACAGGCTACGAGCAGTACTTC.

This clonotype was seen ten or more times. The gene calls are TRBV20-1 and TRBJ1-5, with no clear D. V was clipped by 0 bases and J by 1 base, with 13 bases between them. CDR1 is DFQATT, CDR2 SNEGSKA, per germline (reference sequence). The CDR3 spans 16 residues. Here the CDR3 reads CSARDARFSSNQPQHF. For the CDR3, the DNA is TGCAGTGCTAGAGATGCGCGGTTTTCCAGCAATCAGCCCCAGCATTTT.

This clonotype was seen many times. J is TRBJ2-1 and V is TRBV9; D unclear. This CDR3 comprises 11 residues. CDR1 is SGDLS and CDR2 is YYNGEE in the germline V gene. V lost 4 bases, J lost 8 bases, and 7 bases lay in between. The CDR3 nucleotides read TGTGCCAGCAGCAAACGGGATGAGCAGTTCTTC. This translates into CASSKRDEQFF.

The chain has TRBV5-5 and TRBJ2-3; 9 bases map to TRBD1. J was trimmed by 3 bases and V by 4 bases; bases with no gene match: 6. The length of the CDR3 is 15 residues. Germline values: CDR1 SGHKS, CDR2 YYEKEE (reference sequence). The CDR3, as DNA: TGTGCCAGCAGCACGGGACAGGGAGGAACAGATACGCAGTATTTT. The encoded protein is CASSTGQGGTDTQYF.

V is TRBV28 and J is TRBJ2-3, with unresolved D. CDR3 length equals 16 residues. Trimming removed 2 bases at V and 0 bases at J, with 12 bases between. In germline, CDR1 is MDHEN, CDR2 SYDVKM. CDR3 sequence (DNA): TGTGCCAGCAGTTTAGTCCTTCCTTCTAGCACAGATACGCAGTATTTT. It is translated as CASSLVLPSSTDTQYF.

This clonotype was recorded at least ten times. The CDR3 nucleotides are TGTGCCAGCAGCCAAGATCCCCCCCTAGCGGGGGTCAACAATGAGCAGTTCTTC. Its protein product is CASSQDPPLAGVNNEQFF. The chain recombines TRBV4-2 with TRBJ2-1, with 10 bases aligning to TRBD2. Germline trimming cut 0 bases from V and 5 bases from J; bases unmatched to any gene: 10. This CDR3 contains 18 residues. Germline CDR1 and CDR2: LGHNA and YNFKEQ.

This clonotype appeared a few times. CDR3 amino acids: CASGVRGEQYF. CDR3 coding DNA: TGTGCCAGTGGTGTGAGGGGCGAGCAGTACTTC. This sequence joins TRBV2 and TRBJ2-7; either TRBD1 or TRBD2 may fit D (5 bases each). Germline CDR1 is SNHLY and CDR2 is FYNNEI. The CDR3 consists of 11 residues. Trimming pared 9 bases from V and 6 bases from J, leaving 12 bases between.